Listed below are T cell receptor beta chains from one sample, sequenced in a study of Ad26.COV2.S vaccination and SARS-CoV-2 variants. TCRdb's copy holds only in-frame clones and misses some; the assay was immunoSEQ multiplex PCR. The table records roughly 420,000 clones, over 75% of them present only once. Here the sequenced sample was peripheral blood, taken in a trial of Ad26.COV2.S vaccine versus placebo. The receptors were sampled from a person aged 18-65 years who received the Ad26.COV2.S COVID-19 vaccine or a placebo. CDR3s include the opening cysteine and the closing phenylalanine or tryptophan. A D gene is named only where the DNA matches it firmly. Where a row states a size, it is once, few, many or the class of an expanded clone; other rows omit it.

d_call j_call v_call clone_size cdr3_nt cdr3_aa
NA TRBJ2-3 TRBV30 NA TGTGCCTGGAGCCTACTAACAGGAACGCAGTATTTT CAWSLLTGTQYF
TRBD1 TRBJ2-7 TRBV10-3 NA TGTGCCATCAGTGAGAAGGGACAGGGGGTCAACGAGCAGTACTTC CAISEKGQGVNEQYF
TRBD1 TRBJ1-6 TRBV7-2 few TGTGCCAGCAGCGACGATACAGGGGACGGAAATTCACCCCTCCACTTT CASSDDTGDGNSPLHF
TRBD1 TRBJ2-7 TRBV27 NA TGTGCCAGCAGCCCACAGGGGGCGTACTACGAGCAGTACTTC CASSPQGAYYEQYF
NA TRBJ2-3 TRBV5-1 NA TGCGCCAGCAGCTTGGACCAGGTTAGCACAGATACGCAGTATTTT CASSLDQVSTDTQYF
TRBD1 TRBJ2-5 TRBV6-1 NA TGTGCCAGCAGTGACCCGGGACAGGGTTATTATGAGACCCAGTACTTC CASSDPGQGYYETQYF
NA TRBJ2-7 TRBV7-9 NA TGTGCCAGCAGTTTGGGTACGTCTAGCTCCTACGAGCAGTACTTC CASSLGTSSSYEQYF
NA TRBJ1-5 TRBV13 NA TGTGCCAGCAGCGCCGGAAGCAATCAGCCCCAGCATTTT CASSAGSNQPQHF
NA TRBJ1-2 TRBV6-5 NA TGTGCCAGCAGTTACTCCCCGCAAAGAACTAACTATGGCTACACCTTC CASSYSPQRTNYGYTF
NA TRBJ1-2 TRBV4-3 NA TGCGCCAGCAGCCAAGATTTCTTTTCTAACTATGGCTACACCTTC CASSQDFFSNYGYTF
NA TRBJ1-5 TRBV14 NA TGTGCCAGCAGCCAGTTCCCTCAGCCCCAGCATTTT CASSQFPQPQHF
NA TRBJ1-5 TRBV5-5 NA TGTGCCAGCAGCCAAACGAATCAGCCCCAGCATTTT CASSQTNQPQHF
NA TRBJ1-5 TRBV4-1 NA TGCGCCAGCAGCCAAAGTAGTAGTGTTCAGCCCCAGCATTTT CASSQSSSVQPQHF
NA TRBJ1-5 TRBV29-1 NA TGCAGCGTGGCCTTTGGAGGTAGCCCCCAGCATTTT CSVAFGGSPQHF
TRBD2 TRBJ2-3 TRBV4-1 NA TGCGCCAGCAGTCTTCGGGCCCTAGCGGGGGGGCGCACAGATACGCAGTATTTT CASSLRALAGGRTDTQYF
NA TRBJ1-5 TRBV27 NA TGTGCCAGCAGTTTATCCGGGGGCCAGCCCCAGCATTTT CASSLSGGQPQHF
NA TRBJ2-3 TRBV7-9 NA TGTGCCAGCAGCTTCCAGGCTAGCACAGATACGCAGTATTTT CASSFQASTDTQYF
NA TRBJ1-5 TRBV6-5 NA TGTGCCAGCAGTCAAATGCAGCCCCAGCATTTT CASSQMQPQHF
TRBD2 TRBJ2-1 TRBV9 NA TGTGCCAGCAGCAAATTGAGCGGGGGCACCTACAATGAGCAGTTCTTC CASSKLSGGTYNEQFF
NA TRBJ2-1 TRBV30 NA TGTGCCTGGAGTTGGGAACGGAGGGATGAGCAGTTCTTC CAWSWERRDEQFF
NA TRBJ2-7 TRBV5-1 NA TGCGCCAGCAGCCGCGGGTCCTACGAGCAGTACTTC CASSRGSYEQYF
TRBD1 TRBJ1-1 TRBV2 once TGTGCCAGCAGTGGACAGGGATTCGCTGAAGCTTTCTTT CASSGQGFAEAFF
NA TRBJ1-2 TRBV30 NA TGTGCCTGGATTACGCCAGGGGCGAGTGGCTACACCTTC CAWITPGASGYTF
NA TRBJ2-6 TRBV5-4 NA TGTGCCAGCAGCTTGGTGCGGGCCCAGGGACCTGGGGCCAACGTCCTGACTTTC CASSLVRAQGPGANVLTF
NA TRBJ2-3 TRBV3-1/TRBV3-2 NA TGTGCCAGCAGCGAAAGACACATCACAGATACGCAGTATTTT CASSERHITDTQYF
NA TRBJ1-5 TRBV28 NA TGTGCCACCCTTAACCGGGTCGGTCAGCCCCAGCATTTT CATLNRVGQPQHF
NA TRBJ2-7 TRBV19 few TGTGCCAGTAGTATGGGCCAAGGGGCCTACGAGCAGTACTTC CASSMGQGAYEQYF
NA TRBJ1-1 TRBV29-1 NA TGCAGCGTGGGGAGCCCTGAAGCTTTCTTT CSVGSPEAFF